This T cell receptor (beta chain) is from a study of cytomegalovirus exposure and HLA in healthy donors. A single count supports this clone. The PCR used 60 Vbeta and 13 Jbeta primers. The repertoire was sequenced with immunoSEQ multiplex PCR; TCRdb's copy has only in-frame clones and lacks some. The sample shows around 72,000 clones, 65% to 80% of them seen only once. This CDR3 region has 14 residues. V trimming: 3 bases; J trimming: 3 bases; junction bases outside the gene matches: 4. Germline CDR1 and CDR2: SGHNT and YENEEA. The TCR was taken from a man aged 40-55 years in good health and CMV-seropositive. V and J are TRBV11-3 and TRBJ2-7; 8 nucleotides line up with TRBD1. Sequencing was carried out using PBMCs. The CDR3 DNA sequence: TGTGCCAGCAGCTTTCTCACAGGGGGCTACGAGCAGTACTTC. It specifies CASSFLTGGYEQYF. Full variable domain (missing parts from reference TRBV11-3 and TRBJ2-7): EAGVVQSPRYKIIEKKQPVAFWCNPISGHNTLYWYLQNLGQGPELLIRYENEEAVDDSQLPKDRFSAERLKGVDSTLKIQPAELGDSAVYLCASSFLTGGYEQYFGPGTRLTVT.